This T cell receptor beta chain was captured by sequencing in a study of T cell repertoires in cytomegalovirus infection. Study-wide background: Public TCR beta signature analysis indicated the presence of both CMV infection and matching HLA type.

Germline CDR1 reads MNHEY; CDR2 reads SVGEGT. Trimming removed 8 bases at V and 1 base at J, with 12 bases between. The CDR3 has 14 amino acids. TCRdb analysed the reads with MiXCR anew, one entry per CDR3 protein. The sample lists around 300,000 distinct CDR3 sequences, roughly 25% seen once, with roughly 15% in the top ten. As for this clonotype: Its antigen is still unknown.

The TCR sequence derives from a human donor in good health (CMV status not recorded). Some clones in this sample may be carry-over from other donors' samples. The sequenced sample was cultured PBMCs, obtained from culture after CMV antigen stimulation. J is TRBJ1-5 and V is TRBV6-2 or TRBV6-3; D is perhaps TRBD1 (5 bases). CDR3 sequence: CASQRSGSNQPQHF. CDR3 sequence (DNA): TGTGCCAGCCAAAGGTCAGGGAGCAATCAGCCCCAGCATTTT.